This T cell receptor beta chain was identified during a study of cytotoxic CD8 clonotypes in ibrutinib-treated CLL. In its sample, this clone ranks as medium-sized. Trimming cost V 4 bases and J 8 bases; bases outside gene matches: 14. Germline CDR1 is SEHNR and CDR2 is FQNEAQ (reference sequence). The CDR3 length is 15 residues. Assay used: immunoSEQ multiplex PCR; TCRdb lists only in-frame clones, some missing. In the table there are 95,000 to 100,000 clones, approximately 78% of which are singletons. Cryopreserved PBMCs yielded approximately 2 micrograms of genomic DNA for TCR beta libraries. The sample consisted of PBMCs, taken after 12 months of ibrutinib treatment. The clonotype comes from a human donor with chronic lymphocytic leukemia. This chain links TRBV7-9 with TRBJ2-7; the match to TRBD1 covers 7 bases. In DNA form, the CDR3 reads TGTGCCAGCAGCTCCACTCAGGGACAGCCGAGAAAGCAGTACTTC. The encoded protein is CASSSTQGQPRKQYF. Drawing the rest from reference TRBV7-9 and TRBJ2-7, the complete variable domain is DTGVSQNPRHKITKRGQNVTFRCDPISEHNRLYWYRQTLGQGPEFLTYFQNEAQLEKSRLLSDRFSAERPKGSFSTLEIQRTEQGDSAMYLCASSSTQGQPRKQYFGPGTRLTVT.